These 17 T cell receptor beta chains share one sample of origin, sequenced in a study of blood T cell repertoires in COVID-19. TCRdb's copy holds only in-frame clones and misses some; the assay was immunoSEQ multiplex PCR. This sample carries tens of thousands of clones, 70% to 90% of them seen once, and the ten largest clones take 4.5% to 5.5%. Specimen: peripheral blood. The receptors were gathered from a man between 65 and 80 years old with acute or convalescent COVID-19.

This clone has just a few counts. The V call is TRBV2, the J call TRBJ2-3; D unclear. V lost 2 bases and J lost 9, with 9 bases in between. The CDR3 spans 12 residues. Germline CDR1 SNHLY, CDR2 FYNNEI. The CDR3 sequence is CASSERSYTQYF. CDR3 nucleotides: TGTGCCAGCAGTGAAAGGAGCTACACGCAGTATTTT.

This CDR3 reads CASSEALNYGYTF. In DNA, the CDR3 is TGTGCCAGCAGTGAAGCCCTAAACTATGGCTACACCTTC. The rearrangement uses TRBV2 and TRBJ1-2; D unclear. This CDR3 region has 13 residues. The V gene's germline CDR1 is SNHLY and CDR2 FYNNEI. V was trimmed by 0 bases and J by 2 bases, leaving 4 bases between them. Together with reference TRBV2 and TRBJ1-2, the CDR3 gives the full variable domain: EPEVTQTPSHQVTQMGQEVILRCVPISNHLYFYWYRQILGQKVEFLVSFYNNEISEKSEIFDDQFSVERPDGSNFTLKIRSTKLEDSAMYFCASSEALNYGYTFGSGTRLTVV.

The count of this clone is one. The chain couples TRBV14 to TRBJ1-6; D is possibly TRBD1 (6 bases). The germline V and J ends were trimmed by 3 bases and 10 bases, with 10 bases remaining between them. Germline CDR1 SGHDN, CDR2 FVKESK. The CDR3 is 13 residues long. CDR3 loop: CASSQQGHSPLHF. In DNA form, the CDR3 reads TGTGCCAGCAGCCAGCAGGGACACTCACCCCTCCACTTT.

The chain combines TRBV7-9 with TRBJ2-2; the D gene is possibly TRBD2 (5 bases). CDR3 length equals 15 residues. Germline CDR1 is SEHNR and CDR2 is FQNEAQ (reference sequence). Trimming left V 0 bases short and J 2 bases short, with 7 bases between. CDR3 nucleotides: TGTGCCAGCAGCTTAGCGGAGGCCAACACCGGGGAGCTGTTTTTT. As protein: CASSLAEANTGELFF.

V gene TRBV28 combines with J gene TRBJ1-2; 9 bases are a match to TRBD1. This CDR3 is 15 amino acids long. Trimming took 2 bases from V and 4 from J; bases not matched to a gene: 5. Germline V gene sequence: CDR1 MDHEN, CDR2 SYDVKM. The CDR3: CASSLTGTGPYGYTF. CDR3 DNA sequence: TGTGCCAGCAGTTTAACCGGGACAGGGCCCTATGGCTACACCTTC.

This chain joins TRBV2 and TRBJ2-7, with 7 positions matching TRBD2. Trimming at V came to 1 base and at J to 6 bases, leaving 12 bases not matched to a gene. Germline CDR1 reads SNHLY; CDR2 reads FYNNEI. The length of the CDR3 is 16 residues. CDR3 sequence (DNA): TGTGCCAGCAGTGAAGAAGGTAATGCGGGGAGGGTCGAGCAGTACTTC. Encoded protein: CASSEEGNAGRVEQYF.

The chain uses TRBV18 and TRBJ2-5; D possibly corresponds to TRBD2 (5 bases). Trimming took 10 bases from V and 1 from J, leaving 10 bases between them. The germline V gene encodes CDR1 KGHSH and CDR2 LQKENI. This CDR3 is 12 amino acids long. The CDR3 coding sequence is TGTGCCACGGGCGGGCTCCAAGAGACCCAGTACTTC. Amino acid sequence: CATGGLQETQYF.

A remark on this clone: Different DNA sequences within this sample yield the same CDR3. The chain uses TRBV3-1 (or the pseudogene TRBV3-2) and TRBJ1-1; maybe TRBD1 (5 bases). V was clipped by 1 base and J by 4 bases, with 10 bases between them. CDR1 and CDR2 from the germline V gene are LGHDT and YNNKEL (reference sequence). CDR3 size: 14 residues. The CDR3 reads CASSQAGGGTEAFF. The CDR3 DNA reads TGTGCCAGCAGCCAAGCGGGCGGGGGCACTGAAGCTTTCTTT.

This clone was counted only a few times. The gene calls are TRBV10-1 and TRBJ1-3; 7 bases line up with TRBD1. The CDR3 is made up of 13 amino acids. The V gene end was trimmed by 10 bases and the J gene end by 9 bases; junction bases not matched to a gene: 12. Germline V CDR1 and CDR2: WNHNN, SYGVQD (reference sequence). The CDR3 protein is CATTDRVEGTIYF. CDR3 nucleotide sequence: TGCGCCACGACCGACAGGGTTGAAGGCACCATATATTTT.

The chain has TRBV6-5 and TRBJ2-2; D perhaps matches TRBD2 (6 bases). CDR3 length equals 13 residues. V was cut by 4 bases and J by 7 bases, with 10 bases left in between. The germline CDR1 and CDR2 sequences are MNHEY and SVGAGI. DNA of the CDR3: TGTGCCAGCAGTTCGCGGGAAAACGGGGAGCTGTTTTTT. Protein sequence: CASSSRENGELFF.

The chain combines TRBV5-6 with TRBJ1-6; D unclear. This CDR3 is built from 12 residues. V lost 4 bases, J lost 3 bases, and 2 bases lay in between. The germline V gene encodes CDR1 SGHDT and CDR2 YYEEEE. The CDR3 here is CASSHYNSPLHF. The CDR3 DNA reads TGTGCCAGCAGCCACTATAATTCACCCCTCCACTTT.

This chain uses TRBV5-1 with TRBJ2-1; D perhaps matches TRBD1 (5 bases). Germline-derived CDR1 and CDR2 are SGHRS and YFSETQ. The V gene lost 0 bases and the J gene lost 7 bases, with 14 bases spanning the gap. The CDR3 covers 15 residues. The CDR3 is CASSLASRVGNEQFF. The CDR3 DNA follows: TGCGCCAGCAGCTTGGCCTCCAGGGTAGGTAATGAGCAGTTCTTC.

V and J are TRBV11-3 and TRBJ2-2; 8 positions match TRBD1. V lost 5 bases to trimming and J lost 7 bases; unmatched junction nucleotides: 15. The CDR3 length is 17 residues. The V gene's germline CDR1 is SGHNT and CDR2 YENEEA. The CDR3 loop reads CASSKHPTGVISGELFF. The CDR3 DNA follows: TGTGCCAGCAGCAAACACCCGACAGGGGTGATCAGCGGGGAGCTGTTTTTT.

This chain uses TRBV5-3 with TRBJ1-5; 9 nucleotides align to TRBD1. Being an ORF, TRBV5-3 has a function that is uncertain. This CDR3 spans 18 amino acids. V shed 4 bases and J 5 bases; nucleotides not matched to a gene: 16. The CDR3 loop reads CARSRPIPGQGGYQPQHF. CDR3 DNA: TGTGCCAGAAGCCGACCTATCCCGGGACAGGGAGGATATCAGCCCCAGCATTTT.

The genes are TRBV3-1 (or the pseudogene TRBV3-2) and TRBJ2-1; D is possibly TRBD2 (5 bases). The CDR3 totals 12 residues. Germline CDR1 LGHDT, CDR2 YNNKEL (reference sequence). V lost 4 bases, J lost 8 bases, and 9 bases lay in between. In nucleotides, the CDR3 is TGTGCCAGCAGCCGCGGGCCCGATGAGCAGTTCTTC. Its translation: CASSRGPDEQFF.

The V and J genes are TRBV4-2 and TRBJ2-5, with 14 bases matching TRBD2. Germline V gene data show CDR1 as LGHNA and CDR2 as YNFKEQ. The CDR3 sequence is 19 residues long. V trimming: 4 bases; J trimming: 4 bases; junction bases outside the gene matches: 14. CDR3 residues: CASSRTATSGGAGGETQYF. CDR3 in DNA: TGTGCCAGCAGCCGGACGGCGACTAGCGGGGGGGCCGGGGGAGAGACCCAGTACTTC.

This chain connects TRBV18 to TRBJ2-6, with a weak D call TRBD1 (6 bases). There are 15 residues in the CDR3. Germline V CDR1 and CDR2: KGHSH, LQKENI. The V end was cut by 6 bases, the J end by 0 bases, with 9 bases between. CDR3 bases: TGTGCCAGCTCGCTACAGGGCTCTGGGGCCAACGTCCTGACTTTC. Protein sequence: CASSLQGSGANVLTF.